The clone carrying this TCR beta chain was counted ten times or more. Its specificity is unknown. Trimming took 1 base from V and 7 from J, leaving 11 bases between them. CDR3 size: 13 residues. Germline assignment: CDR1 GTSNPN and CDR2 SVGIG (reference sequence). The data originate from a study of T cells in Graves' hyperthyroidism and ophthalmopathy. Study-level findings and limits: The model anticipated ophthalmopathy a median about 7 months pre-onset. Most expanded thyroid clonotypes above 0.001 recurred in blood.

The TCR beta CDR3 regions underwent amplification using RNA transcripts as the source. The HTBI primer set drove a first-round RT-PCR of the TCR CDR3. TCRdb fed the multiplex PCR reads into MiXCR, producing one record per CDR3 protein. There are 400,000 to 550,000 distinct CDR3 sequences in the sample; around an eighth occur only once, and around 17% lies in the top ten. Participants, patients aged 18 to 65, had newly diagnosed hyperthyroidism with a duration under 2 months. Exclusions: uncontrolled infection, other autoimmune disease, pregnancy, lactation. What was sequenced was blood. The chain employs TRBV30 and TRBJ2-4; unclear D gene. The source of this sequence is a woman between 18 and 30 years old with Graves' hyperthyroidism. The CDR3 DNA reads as TGTGCCTGGAGTGGGGCTAGTCTGAACATTCAGTACTTC. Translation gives CAWSGASLNIQYF.